A selection of T cell receptor beta chains follows, all from one sample in a study of human T cells and chemical hapten exposure. From the RACE reads, TCRdb called clonotypes with MiXCR, one entry per CDR3 protein. This sample carries around 120,000 distinct CDR3 sequences, roughly 14% of them seen once, and the ten largest clones take 2.5% to 3.5%. This sample comprised whole blood, obtained in connection with sensitization to the hapten diphenylcyclopropenone (DPC). These receptors came from a woman between 18 and 29 years old with alopecia areata. Some clones in this sample may be carry-over from other donors' samples. CDR3s include the opening cysteine and the closing phenylalanine or tryptophan. The D gene is left open where the match is weak. Clone size appears in some rows only: once, few, many, or a class for an expanded clone.

>.|TRBV7-9|TRBJ1-1|.
TGTGCCAGCAGCACCACACGTTCCCTGAACACTGAAGCTTTCTTT
CASSTTRSLNTEAFF
>TRBD1|TRBV29-1|TRBJ2-5|few
TGCAGCGCCGGTGACAGGGTTCTCCAAGAGACCCAGTACTTC
CSAGDRVLQETQYF
>.|TRBV12-3/TRBV12-4|TRBJ2-6|many
TGTGCCAGCAGCGGAGGTGGGAGCCTCTCTGGGGCCAACGTCCTGACTTTC
CASSGGGSLSGANVLTF
>TRBD1|TRBV6-2/TRBV6-3|TRBJ2-2|many
TGTGCCAGCAGTGATACCAGGGGGCTGTCGAACACCGGGGAGCTGTTTTTT
CASSDTRGLSNTGELFF
>.|TRBV29-1|TRBJ1-1|.
TGCAGCGTTGTCGGGGGATCTGAAGCTTTCTTT
CSVVGGSEAFF
>.|TRBV4-3|TRBJ2-1|.
TGCGCCAGCAGCCCCATCCGGGGGAAGGACTCCTACAATGAGCAGTTCTTC
CASSPIRGKDSYNEQFF
>TRBD2|TRBV6-2/TRBV6-3|TRBJ2-5|few
TGTGCCAGCAGTTACTCGACTAGCGGGGGCGACAAGGAAGAGACCCAGTACTTC
CASSYSTSGGDKEETQYF
>.|TRBV6-6|TRBJ1-3|many
TGTGCCAGTAGACCCGGAGGGGCTGGAAACACCATATATTTT
CASRPGGAGNTIYF
>.|TRBV12-3/TRBV12-4|TRBJ2-5|few
TGTGCCAGCAGTTTATCGACAGTACAAGAGACCCAGTACTTC
CASSLSTVQETQYF
>.|TRBV7-8|TRBJ2-7|.
TGTGCCAGCAGCTTAGGATCTGTAGGATCCTACGAGCAGTACTTC
CASSLGSVGSYEQYF